The T cell receptor beta chain under discussion was sequenced for a study of graft-versus-host responses after intestinal transplantation. Study-level background: Isolated intestinal, liver-intestinal, or multivisceral transplants had been given to the recipients. Recipients across the board were started on anti-thymocyte globulin induction, then kept on tacrolimus and steroids for 2 to 4 years. Overall study results and limits: There was an association between peak levels of circulating GvH clones and early post-transplant HvG declines. Allografts of patients with graft-donor T cell macrochimerism showed high graft-versus-host to host-versus-graft clone ratios.

The protocol was immunoSEQ multiplex PCR, while the TCRdb copy is restricted to in-frame clones and leaves out a portion. This table has 95,000 to 110,000 clones, approximately 93% appearing once. Germline values: CDR1 SGDLS, CDR2 YYNGEE. With V trimmed by 0 bases and J by 4 bases, 11 bases remained unmatched. This CDR3 contains 17 residues. Remarks on this clone: Its target is unknown.

The receptor's source is a human donor who received an intestinal transplant. Specimen: unstimulated CD8+ T cells sorted from spleen or lymph node cells, collected before intestinal transplant. The gene calls are TRBV9 and TRBJ2-3, with 7 bases lining up with TRBD2. The CDR3 protein is CASSVERYGGGADTQYF. The CDR3 nucleotides read TGTGCCAGCAGCGTAGAGAGGTACGGGGGAGGGGCAGATACGCAGTATTTT. The full variable domain, rest sourced from reference TRBV9 and TRBJ2-3, is DSGVTQTPKHLITATGQRVTLRCSPRSGDLSVYWYQQSLDQGLQFLIQYYNGEERAKGNILERFSAQQFPDLHSELNLSSLELGDSALYFCASSVERYGGGADTQYFGPGTRLTVL.